This is a list of T cell receptor beta chains from one sample in a study of control samples from healthy donors and cancer patients. The data were produced by immunoSEQ multiplex PCR, yet TCRdb's version contains in-frame clones alone and is incomplete. The table includes 100,000 to 150,000 clones, roughly 90% detected once. The sequenced sample consisted of blood. These receptors originate from a man between 18 and 35 years old in good health. The CDR3 runs from the conserved cysteine through the conserved F or W. The D gene is left open where the match is weak. The listing skips clone size in some rows; elsewhere it reads once, few, many or a size class.

V	J	size	D	DNA	CDR3
TRBV9	TRBJ1-2	.	.	TGTGCCAGCAGCGTAGCTTCTTCCGGGAGCTACACCTTC	CASSVASSGSYTF
TRBV29-1	TRBJ1-2	.	.	TGCAGCGTTGAAGAGGATGACAGAGGTTACGGCTACACCTTC	CSVEEDDRGYGYTF
TRBV9	TRBJ2-3	.	TRBD1	TGTGCCAGCAGCGCCAGGGACAGGCCCTCAGATACGCAGTATTTT	CASSARDRPSDTQYF
TRBV2	TRBJ2-1	.	.	TGTGCCAGCAGTGACAGGGGCTCCTACAATGAGCAGTTCTTC	CASSDRGSYNEQFF
TRBV27	TRBJ1-4	.	.	TGTGCCAGCAGTTTGCGGGGGCTACGAGAAAAACTGTTTTTT	CASSLRGLREKLFF
TRBV6-6	TRBJ1-1	.	TRBD1	TGTGCCAGCAGTCGACCGGACAGGGGGCTGATCACTGAAGCTTTCTTT	CASSRPDRGLITEAFF
TRBV10-1	TRBJ2-2	.	.	TGCGCCAGCAGTGGATCTAGGCACGGGGAGCTGTTTTTT	CASSGSRHGELFF
TRBV6-1	TRBJ1-5	.	TRBD1	TGTGCCAGCAGTGACGGACAGGGCCTTAGCAATCAGCCCCAGCATTTT	CASSDGQGLSNQPQHF
TRBV27	TRBJ1-1	.	.	TGTGCCAGCAGTTTATCCCTGGCGGGGATCGGTGAAGCTTTCTTT	CASSLSLAGIGEAFF
TRBV3-1/TRBV3-2	TRBJ1-2	.	TRBD1	TGTGCCAGCAGCCAAGCGGACAGGCCTAACTATGGCTACACCTTC	CASSQADRPNYGYTF
TRBV6-5	TRBJ2-7	.	TRBD1	TGTGCCATCGCACCCCTGGGACAGGGGTCCTACGAGCAGTACTTC	CAIAPLGQGSYEQYF
TRBV4-1	TRBJ1-2	.	.	TGCGCCAGCAGCCAAGAGGGAGCGGGGGGCCCTAACTATGGCTACACCTTC	CASSQEGAGGPNYGYTF
TRBV5-4	TRBJ1-3	.	.	TGTGCCAGCAGCCGGAAGGATGGAAACACCATATATTTT	CASSRKDGNTIYF
TRBV7-9	TRBJ1-1	.	.	TGTGCCAGCAGCTTAGATGGTATGGCGGGGGACACTGAAGCTTTCTTT	CASSLDGMAGDTEAFF
TRBV11-2	TRBJ1-2	.	.	TGTGCCAGCAGCTTAGATTCGGGGGGTATGAACTATGGCTACACCTTC	CASSLDSGGMNYGYTF
TRBV3-1/TRBV3-2	TRBJ1-1	.	.	TGTGCCAGCAGCCAAGATGGAGGAGGGAACACTGAAGCTTTCTTT	CASSQDGGGNTEAFF
TRBV5-1	TRBJ2-7	.	.	TGCGCCAGCAGCTTGGCAGGGGTATACGAGCAGTACTTC	CASSLAGVYEQYF
TRBV3-1/TRBV3-2	TRBJ1-1	.	.	TGTGCCAGCAGCAAAGGACACATGAACACTGAAGCTTTCTTT	CASSKGHMNTEAFF
TRBV7-2	TRBJ1-2	.	.	TGTGCCAGCAGTTACCAGGGTGCCTACACCTTC	CASSYQGAYTF
TRBV6-6	TRBJ1-2	.	.	TGTGCCAGCAGTTCCGGGGGGACCAACTATGGCTACACCTTC	CASSSGGTNYGYTF
TRBV30	TRBJ1-2	once	.	TGTGCCTGGAGTCATACACCTAACTATGGCTACACCTTC	CAWSHTPNYGYTF
TRBV2	TRBJ1-5	.	.	TGTGCCAGCAGTGAATACGACAGCAAGTGGCATTTT	CASSEYDSKWHF
TRBV9	TRBJ1-3	.	.	TGTGCCAGCAGCGTAGCATGGAACTCTGGAAACACCATATATTTT	CASSVAWNSGNTIYF
TRBV6-6	TRBJ1-1	.	.	TGTGCCAGCAGCCCGCAGGAGGGGGGGAACACTGAAGCTTTCTTT	CASSPQEGGNTEAFF
TRBV10-2	TRBJ2-5	.	.	TGCGCCAGCAAAATGACCATTCTCCAAGAGACCCAGTACTTC	CASKMTILQETQYF
TRBV10-3	TRBJ1-5	.	.	TGTGCCATCAGTGAGTCGGTAAGCAGGGACAATCAGCCCCAGCATTTT	CAISESVSRDNQPQHF
TRBV27	TRBJ1-4	.	.	TGTGCCAGCAGTTTAGCCGGGAGAAAAAATGAAAAACTGTTTTTT	CASSLAGRKNEKLFF
TRBV10-3	TRBJ2-3	.	.	TGTGCCATCAGTGAATCCGGCGATACGCAGTATTTT	CAISESGDTQYF
TRBV18	TRBJ2-7	.	TRBD1	TGTGCCAGCTCACCACTCCAAGTTAGCATGACAGGGTGGGCCGAGCAGTACTTC	CASSPLQVSMTGWAEQYF
TRBV5-1	TRBJ1-1	once	.	TGCGCCAGCAGCTTGGATACGGGCTTGGGGACTGAAGCTTTCTTT	CASSLDTGLGTEAFF
TRBV18	TRBJ1-5	once	.	TGTGCCAGCTCATCAGACAAGGGGAATAGCAATCAGCCCCAGCATTTT	CASSSDKGNSNQPQHF
TRBV3-1/TRBV3-2	TRBJ1-6	.	.	TGTGCCAGCAGCCAAAGGCCGGATTCACCCCTCCACTTT	CASSQRPDSPLHF
TRBV5-1	TRBJ2-1	.	.	TGCGCCAGCAGCTTGGCCAGGGGGGCCTACAATGAGCAGTTCTTC	CASSLARGAYNEQFF
TRBV7-2	TRBJ1-5	.	.	TGTGCCAGCAGCTTAAGGGGGAGAGAGGAGAGAAATCAGCCCCAGCATTTT	CASSLRGREERNQPQHF
TRBV30	TRBJ1-1	.	TRBD1	TGTGCCTGGAGTGGGGGACAGCGCCTTGAAGCTTTCTTT	CAWSGGQRLEAFF
TRBV5-1	TRBJ1-4	.	.	TGCGCCAGCAGTAATAGGGCTAATGAAAAACTGTTTTTT	CASSNRANEKLFF
TRBV9	TRBJ2-2	.	.	TGTGCCAGCAGCGTGGGGACGGTGAACACCGGGGAGCTGTTTTTT	CASSVGTVNTGELFF
TRBV15	TRBJ1-2	.	.	TGTGCCACCAGCAGAGATCCGGCGGGGAGGAATGGCTACACCTTC	CATSRDPAGRNGYTF
TRBV2	TRBJ2-5	.	.	TGTGCCAGCAGTGGGGAGACAGTGCTTCAAGAGACCCAGTACTTC	CASSGETVLQETQYF
TRBV4-2	TRBJ2-1	once	TRBD2	TGTGCCAGCAGCCAAGAATGGGCGGGGGGCGCCTACAATGAGCAGTTCTTC	CASSQEWAGGAYNEQFF
TRBV2	TRBJ2-7	.	.	TGTGCCAGCACCGAAGCCTACGAGCAGTACTTC	CASTEAYEQYF
TRBV5-4	TRBJ2-5	.	TRBD2	TGTGCCAGCAGAGCGGGGGGAGGAGAGACCCAGTACTTC	CASRAGGGETQYF
TRBV10-2	TRBJ2-7	.	.	TGCGCCAGCAGTGATCGAGGGTATGGGCACGAGCAGTACTTC	CASSDRGYGHEQYF
TRBV6-5	TRBJ1-6	.	.	TGTGCCAGCAGTTATGCAGGGCTGGGATCACCCCCCCACTTT	CASSYAGLGSPPHF
TRBV5-1	TRBJ2-2	.	.	TGCGCCAGCAGCTGGGGGGGGGCGCATACCGGGGAGCTGTTTTTT	CASSWGGAHTGELFF
TRBV7-9	TRBJ1-1	.	.	TGTGCCAGCAGAACAAGACAGAACACTGAAGCTTTCTTT	CASRTRQNTEAFF
TRBV30	TRBJ2-7	few	.	TGTGCCTGGAGTAAAATGGTAGTCTACGAGCAGTACTTC	CAWSKMVVYEQYF
TRBV7-2	TRBJ1-2	once	.	TGTGCCAGCAGTTTGACGCGGGGGATGGGCTACACCTTC	CASSLTRGMGYTF
TRBV9	TRBJ2-5	.	.	TGTGCCAGCAGCGTAAAACAGACACAAGAGACCCAGTACTTC	CASSVKQTQETQYF
TRBV27	TRBJ1-4	.	TRBD1	TGTGCCAGCAGTATCCTGGGACAGGGGATAACCGGTGAAAAACTGTTTTTT	CASSILGQGITGEKLFF
TRBV12-3/TRBV12-4	TRBJ2-4	.	TRBD2	TGTGCCAGCAGTTTCGGGGGGAGGCATCAGTACTTC	CASSFGGRHQYF
TRBV5-1	TRBJ1-1	.	.	TGCGCCAGCAGCTTAGCGGATGTGTACACTGAAGCTTTCTTT	CASSLADVYTEAFF
TRBV27	TRBJ2-1	.	.	TGTGCCAGCAGTTCGGGGGGACATATAATCAATGAGCAGTTCTTC	CASSSGGHIINEQFF
TRBV2	TRBJ1-5	.	TRBD1	TGTGCCAGCAGCGGACAGGCGTGGGGTCAGCCCCAGCATTTT	CASSGQAWGQPQHF
TRBV29-1	TRBJ2-5	.	TRBD1	TGCAGCGTTACGACAGGGGGGGGAGGTCGAGAGACCCAGTACTTC	CSVTTGGGGRETQYF
TRBV7-2	TRBJ1-4	.	.	TGTGCCAGCAGCTTAGTCGGCATGGGGGAAAAACTGTTTTTT	CASSLVGMGEKLFF